This TCR beta chain was recorded in a study of CD8 T cells in Susac syndrome. Reverse transcription of about 0.5 to 1 ug RNA was carried out with random hexamers. Amplification of TCR beta CDR3 spanned 54 Vbeta and 13 Jbeta via immunoSEQ multiplex PCR. TCRdb re-called the immunoSEQ multiplex PCR reads through MiXCR, storing one row per CDR3 protein. Among under 150,000 distinct CDR3 sequences listed, approximately 95% were seen once. Trimming took off 0 bases at V and 4 bases at J, with 16 bases between the two ends. The CDR3 covers 16 residues. Germline V gives CDR1 MNHEY, CDR2 SMNVEV (reference sequence). CD8+ and CD4+ T cells from blood underwent TCR beta sequencing, which was carried out in a high-throughput format. Negative magnetic isolation gave CD8+ and CD4+ cells; FACS enriched CD8+ TEMRA.

Material: CD8+ T cells from PBMCs. The gene calls are TRBV27 and TRBJ2-7, with D tentatively TRBD1 (6 bases). The TCR sequence derives from a human donor in good health. This CDR3 is CASSLSSGAIWYEQYF. The DNA for the CDR3 is TGTGCCAGCAGTTTATCGTCAGGGGCAATTTGGTACGAGCAGTACTTC.